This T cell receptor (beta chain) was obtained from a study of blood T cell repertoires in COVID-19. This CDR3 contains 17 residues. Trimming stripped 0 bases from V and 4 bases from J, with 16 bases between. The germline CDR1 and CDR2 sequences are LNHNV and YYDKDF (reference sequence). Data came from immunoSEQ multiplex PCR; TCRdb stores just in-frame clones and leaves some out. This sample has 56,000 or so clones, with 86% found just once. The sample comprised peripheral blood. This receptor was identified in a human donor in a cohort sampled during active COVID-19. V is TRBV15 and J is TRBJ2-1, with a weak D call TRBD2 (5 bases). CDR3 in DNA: TGTGCCACCAGCAGAGATTTGCCGGGATCATATTACAATGAGCAGTTCTTC. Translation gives CATSRDLPGSYYNEQFF.